The rows below give T cell receptor beta chains drawn from one sample of a study of cytotoxic CD8 clonotypes in ibrutinib-treated CLL. Libraries were prepared by immunoSEQ multiplex PCR; TCRdb keeps only in-frame clonotypes and omits some of them. The table lists about 130,000 clones, under 90% of them singletons. The sequenced sample was PBMCs, obtained after 24 months of ibrutinib treatment. Receptors were obtained from a human donor with chronic lymphocytic leukemia. CDR3s include the opening cysteine and the closing phenylalanine or tryptophan. The D gene is left open where the match is weak. Clone size is given for some rows only: seen once, a few or many times, or a class if the clone is expanded.

NA	NA	TRBV30	TRBJ1-1	CAWSHGQNTEAFF	TGTGCCTGGAGTCACGGACAGAACACTGAAGCTTTCTTT
NA	TRBD1	TRBV6-5	TRBJ1-1	CASSYEGQGTEAFF	TGTGCCAGCAGTTACGAGGGACAGGGGACTGAAGCTTTCTTT
NA	NA	TRBV10-1	TRBJ1-5	CASSGGVGQPQHF	TGCGCCAGCAGTGGTGGGGTCGGGCAGCCCCAGCATTTT
NA	NA	TRBV19	TRBJ1-2	CASSSPGDGDGYTF	TGTGCCAGTAGTAGTCCAGGGGATGGAGATGGCTACACCTTC
NA	NA	TRBV18	TRBJ1-2	CASSPYENGYTF	TGTGCCAGCTCACCTTACGAGAATGGCTACACCTTC
NA	NA	TRBV5-4	TRBJ2-2	CASSFPGSGELFF	TGTGCCAGCAGCTTCCCAGGGAGCGGGGAGCTGTTTTTT
NA	NA	TRBV19	TRBJ1-4	CASSMSEEKLFF	TGTGCCAGTAGTATGTCGGAGGAAAAACTGTTTTTT
NA	NA	TRBV19	TRBJ1-1	CASGSTGNTEAFF	TGTGCCAGTGGATCTACGGGGAACACTGAAGCTTTCTTT
NA	TRBD2	TRBV2	TRBJ2-5	CASSRLERGPGAETQYF	TGTGCCAGCAGTAGACTTGAGCGGGGGCCTGGGGCAGAGACCCAGTACTTC
NA	TRBD1	TRBV6-5	TRBJ1-6	CASSYNSRGTLHF	TGTGCCAGCAGTTACAACTCCAGGGGGACCCTCCACTTT
few	TRBD2	TRBV27	TRBJ2-3	CASSSPFLLAGADTQYF	TGTGCCAGCAGTTCCCCCTTTCTACTAGCGGGGGCAGATACGCAGTATTTT
NA	NA	TRBV19	TRBJ1-1	CASRPRTGGAVAEAFF	TGTGCCAGTAGACCCCGGACGGGGGGCGCAGTGGCTGAAGCTTTCTTT
NA	NA	TRBV27	TRBJ1-4	CASSLSSRGNEKLFF	TGTGCCAGCAGTTTATCCTCCAGGGGTAATGAAAAACTGTTTTTT
once	NA	TRBV5-6	TRBJ1-3	CASSSDIGRSGNTIYF	TGTGCCAGCAGCTCCGACATCGGCCGCTCTGGAAACACCATATATTTT
NA	TRBD1	TRBV19	TRBJ1-2	CASSIPAQGAKGYTF	TGTGCCAGTAGTATACCCGCTCAGGGGGCGAAGGGCTACACCTTC
NA	NA	TRBV28	TRBJ1-2	CASSLVGRGYTF	TGTGCCAGCAGTTTAGTCGGGAGGGGCTACACCTTC
NA	NA	TRBV9	TRBJ1-2	CASSPHLGQRLGGGYTF	TGTGCCAGCAGCCCCCACCTCGGGCAGCGACTCGGGGGGGGGTACACCTTC
once	NA	TRBV6-5	TRBJ2-1	CASSRAGLAYNEQFF	TGTGCCAGCAGTAGGGCGGGACTGGCCTACAATGAGCAGTTCTTC
few	NA	TRBV5-4	TRBJ1-1	CASSSEQGTSNTEAFF	TGTGCCAGCAGCTCCGAACAGGGAACATCGAACACTGAAGCTTTCTTT
once	NA	TRBV7-2	TRBJ2-3	CASSRRGPGTDTQYF	TGTGCCAGCAGCCGCCGCGGGCCTGGCACAGATACGCAGTATTTT
NA	TRBD2	TRBV5-1	TRBJ2-1	CASSLVPVILAGRNHEQFF	TGCGCCAGCAGCTTGGTTCCAGTTATTTTAGCGGGGCGGAACCATGAGCAGTTCTTC
NA	NA	TRBV7-3	TRBJ1-4	CASSLTLGEKLFF	TGTGCCAGCAGCTTAACACTGGGGGAAAAACTGTTTTTT
NA	NA	TRBV4-1	TRBJ1-2	CASSGSGSTNYGYTF	TGCGCCAGCAGCGGATCGGGCAGTACTAACTATGGCTACACCTTC
NA	TRBD1	TRBV28	TRBJ1-1	CASSSGTGLAEAFF	TGTGCCAGCAGTTCCGGGACAGGGTTGGCTGAAGCTTTCTTT
NA	NA	TRBV5-4	TRBJ2-7	CASSTRDRDYEQYF	TGTGCCAGCAGCACCCGCGACAGAGACTACGAGCAGTACTTC
NA	NA	TRBV27	TRBJ2-2	CASRQNRNANTGELFF	TGTGCCAGCAGGCAAAACAGGAACGCGAACACCGGGGAGCTGTTTTTT
NA	NA	TRBV4-1	TRBJ1-5	CASSQVGSPLARQPQHF	TGCGCCAGCAGCCAAGTTGGCAGTCCCTTAGCGAGGCAGCCCCAGCATTTT
few	TRBD1	TRBV30	TRBJ1-1	CARTQGGDTEAFF	TGTGCCCGGACGCAGGGGGGGGACACTGAAGCTTTCTTT
NA	TRBD1	TRBV10-1	TRBJ2-2	CASRSDRGGTRELFF	TGCGCCAGCAGATCCGACAGGGGGGGGACCCGGGAGCTGTTTTTT
NA	NA	TRBV5-5	TRBJ2-1	CASSLVADRYNEQFF	TGTGCCAGCAGCTTGGTCGCGGACAGATACAATGAGCAGTTCTTC
NA	NA	TRBV4-3	TRBJ1-5	CASSQVADGAWKVNQPQHF	TGCGCCAGCAGCCAAGTAGCGGACGGCGCCTGGAAAGTCAATCAGCCCCAGCATTTT
once	NA	TRBV27	TRBJ2-7	CASSLNAGRYPYEQYF	TGTGCCAGCAGTTTAAACGCAGGTCGGTACCCCTACGAGCAGTACTTC